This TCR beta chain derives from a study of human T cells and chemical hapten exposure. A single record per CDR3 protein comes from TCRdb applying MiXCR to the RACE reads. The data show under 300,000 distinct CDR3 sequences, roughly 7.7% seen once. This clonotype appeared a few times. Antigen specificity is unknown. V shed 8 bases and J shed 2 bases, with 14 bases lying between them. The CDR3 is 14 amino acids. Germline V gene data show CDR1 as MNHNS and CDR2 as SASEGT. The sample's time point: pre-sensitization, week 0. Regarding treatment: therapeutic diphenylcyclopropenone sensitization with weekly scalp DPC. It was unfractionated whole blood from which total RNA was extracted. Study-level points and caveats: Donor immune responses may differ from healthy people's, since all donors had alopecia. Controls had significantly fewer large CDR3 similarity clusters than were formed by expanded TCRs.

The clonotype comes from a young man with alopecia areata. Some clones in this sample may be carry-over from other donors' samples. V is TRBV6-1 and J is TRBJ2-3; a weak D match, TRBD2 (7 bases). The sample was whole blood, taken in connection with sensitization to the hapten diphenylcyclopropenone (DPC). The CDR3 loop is CASVLAGATDTQYF. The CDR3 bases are TGTGCCAGCGTCCTGGCGGGGGCCACAGATACGCAGTATTTT.